This is a list of T cell receptor beta chains from one sample in a study of regulatory T cells in long-lasting Graves disease. A single record per CDR3 protein comes from TCRdb applying MiXCR to the multiplex PCR reads. The sample contains about 470,000 distinct CDR3 sequences, about 22% of which appear only once. The sequences come from peripheral blood mononuclear cells (PBMCs), collected when the disease was refractory, from a patient treated with antithyroid drugs. The receptors stem from a female donor with Graves disease. The CDR3 runs from the conserved cysteine through the conserved F or W. Fields, in order: J gene, V gene, D gene, clone size, CDR3 protein, CDR3 DNA. D genes are given only for firm matches. Only part of the rows carry a size: once, few, many, or a class if the clone is expanded.

j_gene: TRBJ1-1
v_gene: TRBV3-1
d_gene: NA
abundance: many
CDR3aa: CASSQFGGDTEAFF
CDR3nt: TGTGCCAGCAGCCAATTTGGAGGGGACACTGAAGCTTTCTTT

j_gene: TRBJ1-5
v_gene: TRBV6-1
d_gene: NA
abundance: many
CDR3aa: CASRPWGGGNQPQHF
CDR3nt: TGTGCCAGCAGACCCTGGGGTGGTGGCAATCAGCCCCAGCATTTT

j_gene: TRBJ2-5
v_gene: TRBV12-3/TRBV12-4
d_gene: NA
abundance: NA
CDR3aa: CASSFVDWEETQYF
CDR3nt: TGTGCCAGCAGTTTTGTGGACTGGGAAGAGACCCAGTACTTC

j_gene: TRBJ1-4
v_gene: TRBV7-8
d_gene: NA
abundance: many
CDR3aa: CASSLSGGYEKLFF
CDR3nt: TGTGCCAGCAGCTTATCCGGGGGCTATGAAAAACTGTTTTTT

j_gene: TRBJ1-1
v_gene: TRBV19
d_gene: NA
abundance: few
CDR3aa: CASSMGGGVNTEAFF
CDR3nt: TGTGCCAGTAGTATGGGCGGAGGGGTGAACACTGAAGCTTTCTTT

j_gene: TRBJ2-1
v_gene: TRBV9
d_gene: TRBD2
abundance: NA
CDR3aa: CASSTKRDWVDNEQFF
CDR3nt: TGTGCCAGCAGCACTAAGCGGGATTGGGTGGACAATGAGCAGTTCTTC

j_gene: TRBJ2-6
v_gene: TRBV4-1
d_gene: NA
abundance: NA
CDR3aa: CASSQRFSGANVLTF
CDR3nt: TGCGCCAGCAGCCAAAGGTTCTCTGGGGCCAACGTCCTGACTTTC

j_gene: TRBJ2-1
v_gene: TRBV28
d_gene: TRBD2
abundance: NA
CDR3aa: CASRRDYLYNEQFF
CDR3nt: TGTGCCAGCAGAAGGGACTACTTATACAATGAGCAGTTCTTC

j_gene: TRBJ1-1
v_gene: TRBV29-1
d_gene: TRBD1
abundance: NA
CDR3aa: CSVEGQGIEAFF
CDR3nt: TGCAGCGTTGAGGGACAGGGGATCGAAGCTTTCTTT

j_gene: TRBJ2-7
v_gene: TRBV6-1
d_gene: NA
abundance: many
CDR3aa: CASRPNAGHEQYF
CDR3nt: TGTGCCAGCAGACCCAACGCGGGCCACGAGCAGTACTTC

j_gene: TRBJ1-1
v_gene: TRBV5-1
d_gene: NA
abundance: many
CDR3aa: CASRGLGGHYMNTEAFF
CDR3nt: TGCGCCAGCAGAGGGTTGGGAGGGCACTATATGAACACTGAAGCTTTCTTT

j_gene: TRBJ1-1
v_gene: TRBV7-2
d_gene: NA
abundance: NA
CDR3aa: CASSLVRQSIMNTEAFF
CDR3nt: TGTGCCAGCAGCTTAGTTCGGCAGAGCATCATGAACACTGAAGCTTTCTTT

j_gene: TRBJ2-5
v_gene: TRBV5-1
d_gene: NA
abundance: NA
CDR3aa: CASSLGQVGGETQYF
CDR3nt: TGCGCCAGCAGCTTGGGACAGGTCGGAGGAGAGACCCAGTACTTC

j_gene: TRBJ2-2
v_gene: TRBV18
d_gene: NA
abundance: once
CDR3aa: CASSPLGETGELFF
CDR3nt: TGTGCCAGCTCACCACTGGGGGAAACCGGGGAGCTGTTTTTT

j_gene: TRBJ1-6
v_gene: TRBV20-1
d_gene: NA
abundance: many
CDR3aa: CSAVIHEGYNSPLHF
CDR3nt: TGCAGTGCAGTCATCCACGAGGGGTATAATTCACCCCTCCACTTT

j_gene: TRBJ1-1
v_gene: TRBV2
d_gene: TRBD1
abundance: many
CDR3aa: CASSTQGEETEAFF
CDR3nt: TGTGCCAGCTCCACACAGGGGGAGGAGACTGAAGCTTTCTTT

j_gene: TRBJ2-5
v_gene: TRBV2
d_gene: NA
abundance: many
CDR3aa: CASSDSTPRETQYF
CDR3nt: TGTGCCAGCAGTGATAGCACACCGAGGGAGACCCAGTACTTC

j_gene: TRBJ2-7
v_gene: TRBV5-1
d_gene: TRBD1
abundance: few
CDR3aa: CASSLTPADRAHEQYF
CDR3nt: TGCGCCAGCAGCTTGACCCCGGCGGACAGGGCCCACGAGCAGTACTTC

j_gene: TRBJ2-5
v_gene: TRBV7-2
d_gene: TRBD2
abundance: many
CDR3aa: CASSLENSGKTQYF
CDR3nt: TGTGCCAGCAGCTTAGAGAATAGCGGGAAGACCCAGTACTTC

j_gene: TRBJ1-1
v_gene: TRBV6-1
d_gene: TRBD1
abundance: few
CDR3aa: CAAALTGTANTEAFF
CDR3nt: TGTGCCGCGGCCCTCACCGGGACAGCGAACACTGAAGCTTTCTTT

j_gene: TRBJ2-7
v_gene: TRBV20-1
d_gene: TRBD1
abundance: few
CDR3aa: CSANPGTGGSYEQYF
CDR3nt: TGCAGTGCAAATCCCGGGACAGGAGGCTCCTACGAGCAGTACTTC

j_gene: TRBJ1-2
v_gene: TRBV28
d_gene: NA
abundance: many
CDR3aa: CASSLLRGGYGYTF
CDR3nt: TGTGCCAGCAGTTTGCTTAGGGGCGGCTATGGCTACACCTTC

j_gene: TRBJ2-1
v_gene: TRBV4-2
d_gene: NA
abundance: NA
CDR3aa: CASSQEFEQLNEQFF
CDR3nt: TGTGCCAGCAGCCAAGAGTTTGAGCAGCTCAATGAGCAGTTCTTC

j_gene: TRBJ1-5
v_gene: TRBV19
d_gene: TRBD1
abundance: few
CDR3aa: CASSPGTGFSNQPQHF
CDR3nt: TGTGCCAGTAGTCCCGGGACAGGGTTCAGCAATCAGCCCCAGCATTTT

j_gene: TRBJ2-5
v_gene: TRBV5-1
d_gene: NA
abundance: NA
CDR3aa: CASSRDTLGQETQYF
CDR3nt: TGCGCCAGCAGCCGGGACACCCTAGGCCAAGAGACCCAGTACTTC

j_gene: TRBJ1-5
v_gene: TRBV18
d_gene: NA
abundance: NA
CDR3aa: CASSPVEGIGQPQHF
CDR3nt: TGTGCCAGCTCGCCGGTTGAGGGAATCGGACAGCCCCAGCATTTT

j_gene: TRBJ2-7
v_gene: TRBV30
d_gene: NA
abundance: many
CDR3aa: CAWSRNYEQYF
CDR3nt: TGTGCCTGGAGTAGAAACTACGAGCAGTACTTC

j_gene: TRBJ2-7
v_gene: TRBV12-5
d_gene: TRBD2
abundance: many
CDR3aa: CASGGTSGTTYEQYF
CDR3nt: TGTGCTAGTGGTGGGACTAGCGGGACAACCTACGAGCAGTACTTC

j_gene: TRBJ2-2
v_gene: TRBV4-3
d_gene: TRBD1
abundance: NA
CDR3aa: CASSQDGQGAFGGELFF
CDR3nt: TGCGCCAGCAGCCAAGACGGGCAGGGGGCGTTTGGCGGGGAGCTGTTTTTT

j_gene: TRBJ1-2
v_gene: TRBV11-2
d_gene: NA
abundance: many
CDR3aa: CASSKGGWYGYTF
CDR3nt: TGTGCCAGCAGCAAGGGGGGATGGTATGGCTACACCTTC

j_gene: TRBJ2-1
v_gene: TRBV13
d_gene: TRBD2
abundance: NA
CDR3aa: CASSSRTSGGEEQFF
CDR3nt: TGTGCCAGCAGCTCAAGGACTAGCGGGGGGGAAGAGCAGTTCTTC

j_gene: TRBJ1-5
v_gene: TRBV2
d_gene: NA
abundance: many
CDR3aa: CASSVTGYNQPQHF
CDR3nt: TGTGCCAGCAGTGTTACAGGGTACAATCAGCCCCAGCATTTT

j_gene: TRBJ2-7
v_gene: TRBV4-3
d_gene: NA
abundance: NA
CDR3aa: CASSQDTRNAYEQYF
CDR3nt: TGCGCCAGCAGCCAAGATACTAGAAATGCCTACGAGCAGTACTTC

j_gene: TRBJ2-5
v_gene: TRBV10-3
d_gene: TRBD2
abundance: many
CDR3aa: CAIRGRGEETQYF
CDR3nt: TGTGCCATCAGGGGCCGGGGGGAAGAGACCCAGTACTTC

j_gene: TRBJ2-5
v_gene: TRBV29-1
d_gene: NA
abundance: few
CDR3aa: CSVGLQQETQYF
CDR3nt: TGCAGCGTCGGTCTACAACAAGAGACCCAGTACTTC

j_gene: TRBJ1-2
v_gene: TRBV28
d_gene: NA
abundance: many
CDR3aa: CASCSEEEYGYTF
CDR3nt: TGTGCCAGTTGCAGCGAAGAAGAGTACGGCTACACCTTC

j_gene: TRBJ1-2
v_gene: TRBV14
d_gene: TRBD1
abundance: NA
CDR3aa: CASSQRSGTGRDGYTF
CDR3nt: TGTGCCAGCAGCCAACGCTCCGGGACAGGGCGGGATGGCTACACCTTC

j_gene: TRBJ1-2
v_gene: TRBV29-1
d_gene: NA
abundance: NA
CDR3aa: CSVVDRANYGYTF
CDR3nt: TGCAGCGTTGTGGACCGAGCTAACTATGGCTACACCTTC

j_gene: TRBJ1-2
v_gene: TRBV28
d_gene: TRBD1
abundance: many
CDR3aa: CASSLGQNYGYTF
CDR3nt: TGTGCCAGCAGCTTGGGACAGAACTATGGCTACACCTTC

j_gene: TRBJ2-1
v_gene: TRBV11-2
d_gene: NA
abundance: few
CDR3aa: CASIFGSSYNEQFF
CDR3nt: TGTGCCAGCATCTTTGGGAGCTCCTACAATGAGCAGTTCTTC

j_gene: TRBJ2-1
v_gene: TRBV7-6
d_gene: NA
abundance: NA
CDR3aa: CASSQGGTPYNEQFF
CDR3nt: TGTGCCAGCAGCCAAGGGGGAACACCTTACAATGAGCAGTTCTTC

j_gene: TRBJ2-7
v_gene: TRBV2
d_gene: NA
abundance: many
CDR3aa: CASRKDSYEQYF
CDR3nt: TGTGCCAGCAGGAAGGACAGCTACGAGCAGTACTTC

j_gene: TRBJ1-3
v_gene: TRBV6-1
d_gene: TRBD1
abundance: NA
CDR3aa: CASRISDRGDTIYF
CDR3nt: TGTGCCAGCAGGATCTCCGACAGGGGAGACACCATATATTTT